Below, 7 T cell receptor beta chains from the same sample are listed, as sequenced in a study of Ad26.COV2.S vaccination and SARS-CoV-2 variants. Method: immunoSEQ multiplex PCR; TCRdb's copy keeps in-frame clones and lacks some. The profile shows under 300,000 clones, approximately 90% of them singletons. Noted treatment: 15 to 20 received Ad26.COV2.S at low or high dose, single or two shots; several received placebo; per-sample allocation not given. Day 63 after the first vaccine or placebo injection was the time point for sampling. The input for sequencing was peripheral blood, taken in a trial of Ad26.COV2.S vaccine versus placebo. The receptors stem from a person between 18 and 65 years old who received the Ad26.COV2.S COVID-19 vaccine or a placebo.

The genes are TRBV4-3 and TRBJ1-1; no clear D. V was pared by 0 bases and J by 5 bases, with 16 bases between. The CDR3 loop spans 16 amino acids. CDR1 and CDR2 from the germline V gene are LGHNA and YSLEER. In DNA form, the CDR3 reads TGCGCCAGCAGCCAAGATCCCCCCAGGTTGGGAACTGAAGCTTTCTTT. It encodes CASSQDPPRLGTEAFF.

V is TRBV19 and J is TRBJ2-1; D remains unclear. The CDR3 is 16 residues long. Germline CDR1 LNHDA, CDR2 SQIVND (reference sequence). Deletions cut 5 bases from V and 0 bases from J, with 14 bases between. The CDR3 loop reads CASSSWTLSSYNEQFF. In DNA form, the CDR3 reads TGTGCCAGTAGTTCATGGACCCTGAGCTCCTACAATGAGCAGTTCTTC.

CDR3 in DNA: TGTGCCAGTATTTCGGAACGCAAGGGCATTCAGTACTTC. It specifies CASISERKGIQYF. V gene TRBV19 combines with J gene TRBJ2-4; D ambiguous. V lost 7 bases, J lost 9 bases, and 16 bases lay in between. The CDR3 is made up of 13 amino acids. Germline V gives CDR1 LNHDA, CDR2 SQIVND (reference sequence). Full variable domain (missing parts from reference TRBV19 and TRBJ2-4): DGGITQSPKYLFRKEGQNVTLSCEQNLNHDAMYWYRQDPGQGLRLIYYSQIVNDFQKGDIAEGYSVSREKKESFPLTVTSAQKNPTAFYLCASISERKGIQYFGAGTRLSVL.

This chain uses TRBV11-3 with TRBJ2-4; D remains unclear. Germline CDR1 is SGHNT and CDR2 is YENEEA. CDR3 length equals 15 residues. Trimming took off 1 base at V and 0 bases at J, with 7 bases between the two ends. The CDR3 loop reads CASSLGGTAKNIQYF. The DNA for the CDR3 is TGTGCCAGCAGCTTAGGAGGTACAGCCAAAAACATTCAGTACTTC.

V gene TRBV10-3 combines with J gene TRBJ1-4, with D perhaps matching TRBD1 (5 bases). Between the trimmed V and J ends, which lost 6 bases and 2 bases, there was a span of 13 bases. Looked up from germline, CDR1 is ENHRY and CDR2 is SYGVKD. The CDR3 sequence is 15 residues long. The CDR3 here is CAISRGSGTNEKLFF. CDR3 bases: TGTGCCATCAGCCGGGGGTCTGGGACTAATGAAAAACTGTTTTTT.

The V gene is TRBV27, the J gene TRBJ1-2; 8 bases line up with TRBD1. The junction had 11 bases not matched to a gene; V was cut back by 10 bases and J by 4 bases. The CDR3 has 14 residues. Germline assignment: CDR1 MNHEY and CDR2 SMNVEV (reference sequence). The CDR3 coding sequence is TGTGCCACCGTTTCAGGGGGCCCAAGCTATGGCTACACCTTC. Protein product: CATVSGGPSYGYTF.

J is TRBJ1-4 and V is TRBV6-5; 9 bases are shared with TRBD1. The J segment lost 5 bases and the V segment lost 8 bases, leaving 6 bases of the junction unmatched. The CDR3 is 14 amino acids. Germline V gene lookup returns CDR1 MNHEY and CDR2 SVGAGI. Written as DNA, the CDR3 is TGTGCCAGCCGCCCGGGGACAGGGAATGAAAAACTGTTTTTT. Its protein is CASRPGTGNEKLFF.